These T cell receptor beta chains were read from a single sample in a study of T cell repertoires in cytomegalovirus infection. These receptors have no known antigen. MiXCR, run by TCRdb on the reads, gives a single entry per CDR3 protein. The sample contains roughly 860,000 distinct CDR3 sequences, about 30% of which appear only once. The sequences come from cultured CD8+ T cells from PBMCs, collected from culture after CMV antigen stimulation. Receptors were obtained from a human donor in good health (CMV status not recorded). Some clones in this sample may be carry-over from other donors' samples. The CDR3 runs from the conserved cysteine through the conserved F or W. D genes are given only for firm matches. Clone sizes are given selectively: once, few, many, or a class where the clone is expanded.

D: -
J: TRBJ2-3
size: few
V: TRBV12-3/TRBV12-4
CDR3: CASIPGTTPGTDTQYF
DNA: TGTGCCAGCATCCCCGGGACCACACCTGGCACAGATACGCAGTATTTT

D: -
J: TRBJ1-6
size: many
V: TRBV7-6
CDR3: CASSRGTANSPLHF
DNA: TGTGCCAGCAGCCGTGGGACTGCTAATTCACCCCTCCACTTT

D: -
J: TRBJ1-5
size: -
V: TRBV5-6
CDR3: CASSQILGGASQPQHF
DNA: TGTGCCAGCAGCCAAATCTTGGGGGGGGCATCTCAGCCCCAGCATTTT

D: -
J: TRBJ2-2
size: -
V: TRBV20-1
CDR3: CSASPQGGVELFF
DNA: TGCAGTGCTTCCCCACAGGGGGGGGTGGAGCTGTTTTTT

D: TRBD1
J: TRBJ2-2
size: -
V: TRBV9
CDR3: CASSARQGLGTGELFF
DNA: TGTGCCAGCAGCGCCCGACAGGGGTTAGGCACCGGGGAGCTGTTTTTT

D: TRBD1
J: TRBJ2-3
size: -
V: TRBV9
CDR3: CASSVESSWTGGTDTQYF
DNA: TGTGCCAGCAGCGTAGAGAGTTCGTGGACAGGGGGGACAGATACGCAGTATTTT

D: TRBD2
J: TRBJ2-1
size: -
V: TRBV11-3
CDR3: CASSLSGEGYNEQFF
DNA: TGTGCCAGCAGCTTAAGCGGGGAGGGTTACAATGAGCAGTTCTTC

D: -
J: TRBJ1-3
size: few
V: TRBV4-1
CDR3: CASSQGTDSGNTIYF
DNA: TGCGCCAGCAGCCAAGGGACGGACTCTGGAAACACCATATATTTT

D: -
J: TRBJ1-1
size: -
V: TRBV19
CDR3: CASSIEALNTEAFF
DNA: TGTGCCAGTAGTATAGAGGCATTGAACACTGAAGCTTTCTTT

D: TRBD1
J: TRBJ1-2
size: many
V: TRBV7-2
CDR3: CASSGVGQGGYGYTF
DNA: TGTGCCAGCAGCGGGGTGGGACAGGGTGGCTATGGCTACACCTTC

D: TRBD1
J: TRBJ1-4
size: few
V: TRBV27
CDR3: CASSPTGRGHVEKLFF
DNA: TGTGCCAGCAGTCCCACCGGAAGGGGGCATGTTGAAAAACTGTTTTTT

D: TRBD2
J: TRBJ2-1
size: few
V: TRBV6-5
CDR3: CASSYLRTSGGPNEQFF
DNA: TGTGCCAGCAGTTACCTTCGGACTAGCGGGGGGCCCAATGAGCAGTTCTTC

D: TRBD1
J: TRBJ1-1
size: -
V: TRBV19
CDR3: CASFSWTGGTEAFF
DNA: TGTGCCAGTTTTTCGTGGACAGGGGGCACTGAAGCTTTCTTT

D: -
J: TRBJ2-2
size: many
V: TRBV7-9
CDR3: CASSSSGQTQNTGELFF
DNA: TGTGCCAGCAGCTCAAGCGGACAGACGCAGAACACCGGGGAGCTGTTTTTT

D: -
J: TRBJ2-3
size: -
V: TRBV4-1
CDR3: CASSQVILTSTDTQYF
DNA: TGCGCCAGCAGCCAAGTAATACTAACTAGCACAGATACGCAGTATTTT

D: -
J: TRBJ2-1
size: few
V: TRBV7-9
CDR3: CASRPTGLSSYNEQFF
DNA: TGTGCCAGCAGACCCACGGGGTTAAGCTCCTACAATGAGCAGTTCTTC

D: -
J: TRBJ1-2
size: -
V: TRBV27
CDR3: CASGIGVNGYTF
DNA: TGTGCCAGCGGCATAGGGGTTAATGGCTACACCTTC

D: -
J: TRBJ1-2
size: -
V: TRBV19
CDR3: CASSIVSRHEGYTF
DNA: TGTGCCAGTAGTATAGTAAGCAGGCACGAGGGCTACACCTTC

D: -
J: TRBJ1-2
size: -
V: TRBV10-3
CDR3: CAISESEFGYTF
DNA: TGTGCCATCAGTGAGTCTGAGTTCGGCTACACCTTC

D: TRBD1
J: TRBJ1-3
size: -
V: TRBV5-4
CDR3: CASSLGTTGEGNTIYF
DNA: TGTGCCAGCAGCTTGGGAACGACAGGGGAGGGAAACACCATATATTTT

D: TRBD1
J: TRBJ2-3
size: -
V: TRBV6-5
CDR3: CASVQGDTQYF
DNA: TGTGCCAGCGTACAGGGGGATACGCAGTATTTT

D: TRBD2
J: TRBJ2-1
size: many
V: TRBV7-8
CDR3: CASSLFVAGAYNEQFF
DNA: TGTGCCAGCAGCTTATTTGTAGCGGGGGCTTACAATGAGCAGTTCTTC

D: -
J: TRBJ2-6
size: -
V: TRBV7-6
CDR3: CASSLYGVGAPFSGANVLTF
DNA: TGTGCCAGCAGCTTATATGGGGTTGGGGCTCCCTTCTCTGGGGCCAACGTCCTGACTTTC

D: TRBD1
J: TRBJ2-3
size: -
V: TRBV4-2
CDR3: CASSQRTGPAVTDTQYF
DNA: TGTGCCAGCAGCCAGAGGACAGGGCCGGCGGTAACAGATACGCAGTATTTT

D: -
J: TRBJ2-7
size: few
V: TRBV12-3/TRBV12-4
CDR3: CASSLTGEQYF
DNA: TGTGCCAGCAGTTTGACAGGCGAGCAGTACTTC

D: -
J: TRBJ2-3
size: -
V: TRBV7-9
CDR3: CASSELKQRDTQYF
DNA: TGTGCCAGCAGCGAACTCAAACAAAGAGATACGCAGTATTTT

D: -
J: TRBJ2-2
size: -
V: TRBV24-1
CDR3: CATSDRNRVGSTGELFF
DNA: TGTGCCACCAGTGACCGGAACAGGGTCGGAAGCACCGGGGAGCTGTTTTTT

D: -
J: TRBJ1-2
size: few
V: TRBV27
CDR3: CASSSRQNLNSNYGYTF
DNA: TGTGCCAGCAGTAGCCGACAGAATCTGAATTCTAACTATGGCTACACCTTC

D: -
J: TRBJ2-7
size: -
V: TRBV19
CDR3: CASSFRHTYEQYF
DNA: TGTGCCAGTAGTTTCCGACACACCTACGAGCAGTACTTC

D: -
J: TRBJ1-2
size: -
V: TRBV6-5
CDR3: CASTNGGTNYGYTF
DNA: TGTGCCAGCACCAACGGCGGGACTAACTATGGCTACACCTTC

D: -
J: TRBJ2-5
size: many
V: TRBV7-6
CDR3: CASSLKETQYF
DNA: TGTGCCAGCAGCTTAAAAGAGACCCAGTACTTC

D: -
J: TRBJ2-3
size: few
V: TRBV7-9
CDR3: CASRGAVSTDTQYF
DNA: TGTGCCAGCCGTGGGGCAGTTAGCACAGATACGCAGTATTTT

D: -
J: TRBJ2-3
size: -
V: TRBV6-5
CDR3: CASSYVQPSSTDTLYF
DNA: TGTGCCAGCAGTTACGTCCAGCCTTCTAGCACAGATACGCTGTATTTT

D: -
J: TRBJ2-1
size: -
V: TRBV27
CDR3: CASSLSSTGSNNEQFF
DNA: TGTGCCAGCAGTTTATCGTCAACGGGGTCTAACAATGAGCAGTTCTTC

D: -
J: TRBJ2-1
size: few
V: TRBV2
CDR3: CASTLQIRISSYNEQFF
DNA: TGTGCCAGCACCCTGCAGATCCGGATCAGCTCCTACAATGAGCAGTTCTTC

D: -
J: TRBJ1-5
size: many
V: TRBV7-2
CDR3: CASSVTGRNQPQHF
DNA: TGTGCCAGCAGCGTCACAGGGAGAAATCAGCCCCAGCATTTT

D: TRBD1
J: TRBJ1-1
size: -
V: TRBV7-9
CDR3: CASRETGSMNTEAFF
DNA: TGTGCCAGCAGAGAGACAGGGAGTATGAACACTGAAGCTTTCTTT

D: -
J: TRBJ2-7
size: -
V: TRBV10-2
CDR3: CASSDGVGEQYF
DNA: TGCGCCAGCAGTGATGGGGTGGGCGAGCAGTACTTC

D: TRBD2
J: TRBJ2-1
size: -
V: TRBV27
CDR3: CASSPGGTSNEQFF
DNA: TGTGCCAGCAGTCCCGGGGGGACCTCCAATGAGCAGTTCTTC

D: TRBD1
J: TRBJ1-5
size: -
V: TRBV5-6
CDR3: CASSQGALGQPQHF
DNA: TGTGCCAGCAGCCAGGGGGCTCTGGGTCAGCCCCAGCATTTT

D: -
J: TRBJ2-3
size: many
V: TRBV7-2
CDR3: CASSYTDTQYF
DNA: TGTGCCAGCAGCTACACAGATACGCAGTATTTT

D: -
J: TRBJ1-2
size: -
V: TRBV4-2
CDR3: CASSQDIEVLMIGYTF
DNA: TGTGCCAGCAGTCAAGATATCGAGGTGCTAATGATCGGCTACACCTTC

D: -
J: TRBJ2-5
size: many
V: TRBV10-3
CDR3: CATTSQETQYF
DNA: TGTGCCACGACCTCCCAAGAGACCCAGTACTTC

D: -
J: TRBJ2-1
size: few
V: TRBV4-1
CDR3: CASSSPGDGINEQFF
DNA: TGCGCCAGCAGCTCACCTGGGGATGGAATCAATGAGCAGTTCTTC

D: -
J: TRBJ1-1
size: few
V: TRBV4-1
CDR3: CASRGEANTEAFF
DNA: TGCGCCAGCAGAGGGGAAGCGAACACTGAAGCTTTCTTT